This is a list of T cell receptor beta chains from one sample in a study of identical twins. TCRdb reprocessed the 5' RACE reads with MiXCR, giving one entry per CDR3 protein. Of some 570,000 distinct CDR3 sequences listed, 20% to 25% are singletons. The same specimen was also included in a second study, on yellow fever vaccine responses in identical twins.

The material sequenced was CD4+ T cells sorted from blood. Receptor source: a woman between 18 and 29 years old in good health. The CDR3 runs from the conserved cysteine through the conserved F or W. Fields, in order: J gene, V gene, D gene, clone size, CDR3 protein, CDR3 DNA. A D gene is named only where the DNA matches it firmly. Rows give clone size only sometimes, using once, few, many, or a class for an expanded clone.

TRBJ2-1,TRBV7-3,TRBD1,few,CASSRAGTVNNEQFF,TGTGCCAGCAGCCGGGCCGGGACAGTCAACAATGAGCAGTTCTTC
TRBJ2-1,TRBV3-1,TRBD2,few,CASRLREGVNEQFF,TGTGCCAGCCGCCTCCGGGAGGGGGTCAATGAGCAGTTCTTC
TRBJ1-2,TRBV5-6,-,-,CASSRGSGYGYTF,TGTGCCAGCAGCCGGGGCTCCGGCTATGGCTACACCTTC
TRBJ2-2,TRBV7-6,-,few,CASGLYTGELFF,TGTGCCAGCGGGCTATACACCGGGGAGCTGTTTTTT
TRBJ2-2,TRBV7-3,TRBD2,-,CASSSGLAAGELFF,TGTGCCAGCAGCTCCGGACTAGCGGCCGGGGAGCTGTTTTTT
TRBJ2-7,TRBV10-3,TRBD1,few,CAISKAGGYEQYF,TGTGCCATCTCAAAAGCAGGGGGCTACGAGCAGTACTTC
TRBJ2-3,TRBV11-1,-,few,CASSYALGTSGFTDTQYF,TGTGCCAGCAGCTACGCCCTAGGGACCAGCGGCTTCACAGATACGCAGTATTTT
TRBJ2-1,TRBV5-1,TRBD2,few,CASSLVGGSRGEQFF,TGCGCCAGCAGCTTGGTTGGCGGGAGTCGCGGAGAACAGTTCTTC
TRBJ2-2,TRBV12-3/TRBV12-4,-,-,CASSSLDYSTGELFF,TGTGCCAGCAGTTCCCTGGACTACAGCACCGGGGAGCTGTTTTTT
TRBJ2-1,TRBV18,TRBD2,few,CASSPPTSGGPEQFF,TGTGCCAGCTCACCACCGACTAGCGGGGGACCTGAGCAGTTCTTC
TRBJ2-1,TRBV20-1,-,few,CSASIAPRNEQFF,TGCAGTGCTAGTATAGCCCCCCGGAATGAGCAGTTCTTC
TRBJ2-3,TRBV20-1,TRBD2,-,CSARDFSGLAVRTDTQYF,TGCAGTGCTAGAGATTTCTCGGGACTAGCGGTCCGCACAGATACGCAGTATTTT
TRBJ2-1,TRBV10-3,TRBD2,few,CAIKNSGEYNEQFF,TGTGCCATCAAGAATAGCGGGGAGTACAATGAGCAGTTCTTC
TRBJ2-1,TRBV3-1,-,-,CASSQGGVSYNEQFF,TGTGCCAGCAGCCAGGGCGGGGTCTCCTACAATGAGCAGTTCTTC
TRBJ2-5,TRBV7-9,TRBD1,-,CASTKGQGGETQYF,TGTGCCAGCACGAAGGGACAGGGAGGAGAGACCCAGTACTTC
TRBJ2-7,TRBV20-1,TRBD2,few,CSARGSSGRVSYEQYF,TGCAGTGCTAGAGGTTCTAGCGGGAGGGTGTCCTACGAGCAGTACTTC
TRBJ2-5,TRBV24-1,TRBD2,few,CATSDPGPGTSGQETQYF,TGTGCCACCAGTGATCCTGGACCCGGGACTAGCGGGCAAGAGACCCAGTACTTC
TRBJ2-2,TRBV12-3/TRBV12-4,-,-,CASCLMDPFARNTGELFF,TGTGCCAGCTGCTTAATGGACCCATTCGCCAGGAACACCGGGGAGCTGTTTTTT
TRBJ2-1,TRBV7-9,TRBD2,few,CASSLLGRSSYNEQFF,TGTGCCAGCAGCTTACTCGGGAGGTCCTCCTACAATGAGCAGTTCTTC
TRBJ2-1,TRBV11-3,-,few,CASSNRDHNEQFF,TGTGCCAGCAGCAACCGGGACCACAATGAGCAGTTCTTC
TRBJ2-5,TRBV12-3/TRBV12-4,-,few,CASSLYGAEETQYF,TGTGCCAGCAGTTTATACGGGGCTGAGGAGACCCAGTACTTC
TRBJ2-1,TRBV15,-,-,CATRISNEQFF,TGTGCCACCAGAATCAGCAATGAGCAGTTCTTC
TRBJ1-1,TRBV10-1,-,few,CASSGRRGMNTEAFF,TGCGCCAGCAGCGGTAGGAGGGGGATGAACACTGAAGCTTTCTTT
TRBJ2-5,TRBV20-1,-,-,CSAPQGAGGPYQETQYF,TGCAGTGCGCCCCAGGGGGCGGGGGGGCCATATCAAGAGACCCAGTACTTC
TRBJ1-1,TRBV12-3/TRBV12-4,-,few,CASSPPRGRWTEAFF,TGTGCCAGCAGTCCCCCGCGGGGGAGGTGGACTGAAGCTTTCTTT
TRBJ2-1,TRBV5-6,TRBD1,-,CASSLVGRGSYNEQFF,TGTGCCAGCAGCTTGGTCGGCAGGGGGTCCTACAATGAGCAGTTCTTC
TRBJ1-4,TRBV29-1,TRBD1,-,CSVQIRGLKGEKLFF,TGCAGCGTTCAGATTAGGGGGCTCAAAGGGGAAAAACTGTTTTTT
TRBJ2-3,TRBV7-2,TRBD2,-,CASRGSSGSWSDTQYF,TGTGCCAGCAGGGGATCTAGCGGGAGTTGGTCAGATACGCAGTATTTT
TRBJ2-3,TRBV21-1,-,-,CASSNRSGLESTDTQYF,TGTGCCAGCAGCAACCGTTCAGGACTAGAGAGTACAGATACGCAGTATTTT
TRBJ1-5,TRBV6-1,TRBD1,few,CASSPRTGVSNQPQHF,TGTGCCAGCAGTCCCAGGACAGGGGTTAGCAATCAGCCCCAGCATTTT
TRBJ1-2,TRBV6-1,-,-,CASSLRGGSSPYTF,TGTGCCAGCAGCCTTCGGGGGGGAAGTTCACCCTACACCTTC
TRBJ2-1,TRBV5-1,TRBD2,once,CASSAGSGRADEQFF,TGCGCCAGCAGCGCAGGTAGCGGGAGGGCTGATGAGCAGTTCTTC
TRBJ1-3,TRBV3-1,-,-,CASSQPDGGNTIYF,TGTGCCAGCAGCCAACCCGACGGAGGAAACACCATATATTTT
TRBJ2-1,TRBV29-1,TRBD2,few,CSVAPGGLPYNEQFF,TGCAGCGTTGCCCCGGGGGGGCTGCCATACAATGAGCAGTTCTTC
TRBJ2-1,TRBV11-2,TRBD2,few,CASRPRRGSSYNEQFF,TGTGCCAGCAGGCCCCGGCGGGGGAGCTCCTACAATGAGCAGTTCTTC
TRBJ2-1,TRBV5-6,TRBD2,-,CASSLVGTSGKDNEQFF,TGTGCCAGCAGCTTGGTAGGGACTAGCGGAAAGGACAATGAGCAGTTCTTC
TRBJ2-3,TRBV11-3,TRBD2,few,CASSLDLRGSVADTQYF,TGTGCCAGCAGCTTAGATCTCCGCGGGAGTGTCGCAGATACGCAGTATTTT